The 20 T cell receptor beta chains below all came from one sample that was sequenced in a study of blood T cell repertoires in COVID-19. Profiled with immunoSEQ multiplex PCR; TCRdb holds only in-frame clones, not every one. The sample holds some 200,000 clones; 87% are singletons and the top ten take less than 15%. Specimen: peripheral blood. These receptors were collected from a woman aged 18-29 years who had recovered from COVID-19.

The V gene is TRBV5-6, the J gene TRBJ2-7; weak D call: TRBD1 (6 bases). V gave up 3 bases and J gave up 0 bases, with 22 bases separating them. The CDR3 is made up of 18 amino acids. CDR1 and CDR2 (germline): SGHDT, YYEEEE. This CDR3 reads CASSSLSLSTGFSYEQYF. CDR3 DNA sequence: TGTGCCAGCAGCTCCCTTTCCTTGTCCACAGGGTTCTCCTACGAGCAGTACTTC.

The V call is TRBV28, the J call TRBJ2-7; 7 bases align to TRBD1. The ends lost 9 bases at V and 4 bases at J; junction bases unmatched: 12. The CDR3 has 14 residues. Germline lookup yields CDR1 MDHEN and CDR2 SYDVKM. CDR3 sequence reads: CASHLRDSVYEQYF. CDR3 sequence (DNA): TGTGCCAGTCATCTCCGGGACAGTGTTTACGAGCAGTACTTC.

This clone was found once. The V and J genes are TRBV15 and TRBJ2-7; D ambiguous. The ends were cut back, 0 bases at V and 6 bases at J, with 9 bases in the middle. The CDR3 runs 13 residues. CDR1 and CDR2 (germline): LNHNV, YYDKDF (reference sequence). CDR3 amino acids: CATSRESRPEQYF. CDR3 nucleotide sequence: TGTGCCACCAGCAGAGAGTCGAGGCCCGAGCAGTACTTC.

The V call is TRBV30, the J call TRBJ1-2, with TRBD1 identical over 10 bases. CDR3 length: 12 residues. V was pared by 5 bases and J by 6 bases, with 3 bases of the junction left unmatched. Germline loops: CDR1 GTSNPN, CDR2 SVGIG (reference sequence). The CDR3 region is CAWSGQGDGYTF. The CDR3 DNA sequence: TGTGCCTGGTCCGGACAGGGGGATGGCTACACCTTC.

The chain employs TRBV27 and TRBJ1-2; a weak D match, TRBD1 (6 bases). This CDR3 has 13 amino acids. Per germline, CDR1 MNHEY and CDR2 SMNVEV (reference sequence). V lost 6 bases to trimming and J lost 4 bases, with 12 bases between them. Here the CDR3 reads CASSLTGLYGYTF. CDR3 bases: TGTGCCAGCAGCCTTACAGGGCTCTATGGCTACACCTTC.

V usage is TRBV7-6 and J usage is TRBJ2-1; D is perhaps TRBD2 (6 bases). This CDR3 is built from 16 residues. The V end lost 2 bases, the J end lost 6 bases, and 17 bases lay between the germline ends. CDR1 is SGHVS and CDR2 is FNYEAQ in the germline V gene. The CDR3 loop is CASSLSRDSLFNEQFF. The CDR3 region has the DNA TGTGCCAGCAGCTTATCCCGGGACTCCCTGTTCAATGAGCAGTTCTTC.

The V gene is TRBV21-1, the J gene TRBJ2-7; TRBD1, the D gene given by the table, was not confirmed from the DNA. TRBV21-1 is labeled a pseudogene. The CDR3 covers 14 residues. The CDR3 sequence is CASSNPPQGREQYF. The CDR3 nucleotides are TGTGCCAGCAGCAACCCCCCACAGGGACGCGAGCAGTACTTC.

V is TRBV14 and J is TRBJ1-1, with a weak D call TRBD1 (5 bases). CDR1 is SGHDN, CDR2 FVKESK, per germline. This CDR3 is 13 amino acids long. V was trimmed by 0 bases and J by 6 bases, leaving 8 bases between them. The CDR3 protein is CASSQETEPEAFF. The CDR3 nucleotides are TGTGCCAGCAGCCAAGAGACAGAGCCTGAAGCTTTCTTT. The full variable domain, completed using reference TRBV14 and TRBJ1-1, is EAGVTQFPSHSVIEKGQTVTLRCDPISGHDNLYWYRRVMGKEIKFLLHFVKESKQDESGMPNNRFLAERTGGTYSTLKVQPAELEDSGVYFCASSQETEPEAFFGQGTRLTVV.

The genes are TRBV6-2 or TRBV6-3 and TRBJ1-1; D is ambiguous. CDR3 length: 12 residues. The germline CDR1 and CDR2 sequences are MNHEY and SVGEGT. V lost 2 bases to trimming and J lost 7 bases, with 8 bases between them. CDR3 nucleotides: TGTGCCAGCAGTTACGGAGGGTTTGAAGCTTTCTTT. Translated: CASSYGGFEAFF.

The V gene is TRBV12-3 or TRBV12-4, the J gene TRBJ1-2, with D possibly matching TRBD1 (5 bases). This CDR3 has 13 amino acids. V dropped 5 bases and J dropped 4 bases, with 11 bases sitting between them. For the CDR3, the DNA is TGTGCCAGCAGTGATAGGGGCGCCTATGGCTACACCTTC. Translating it yields CASSDRGAYGYTF.

The chain combines TRBV2 with TRBJ1-2; D not resolved. The CDR3 runs to 14 residues. Trimming removed 7 bases from V and 1 base from J, with 13 bases in between. Germline V lookup: CDR1 SNHLY, CDR2 FYNNEI. Written as DNA, the CDR3 is TGTGCCAGCACTCGGGGAGAGGGTAACTATGGCTACACCTTC. It specifies CASTRGEGNYGYTF. The full variable domain, in which reference TRBV2 and TRBJ1-2 provide the parts outside the CDR3, is EPEVTQTPSHQVTQMGQEVILRCVPISNHLYFYWYRQILGQKVEFLVSFYNNEISEKSEIFDDQFSVERPDGSNFTLKIRSTKLEDSAMYFCASTRGEGNYGYTFGSGTRLTVV.

The chain is built from TRBV10-3 and TRBJ2-5; TRBD1 agrees at 8 bases. Per germline, CDR1 ENHRY and CDR2 SYGVKD. V dropped 3 bases and J dropped 1; count of bases not matched to a gene: 7. The CDR3 is 16 amino acids. CDR3 bases: TGTGCCATCAGTGACGCCGCGGACAGGGCCCAAGAGACCCAGTACTTC. Translated: CAISDAADRAQETQYF.

The chain has TRBV6-1 and TRBJ2-1, with TRBD2 matching 14 bases. The CDR3 is 18 residues long. J lost 5 bases, V lost 4 bases, and 10 bases had no gene match. CDR1 and CDR2 from the germline V gene are MNHNS and SASEGT. CDR3 in amino acids: CASSVPRLAGGINNEQFF. The CDR3 nucleotides read TGTGCCAGCAGTGTTCCCAGACTAGCGGGAGGGATAAACAATGAGCAGTTCTTC.

The rearrangement uses TRBV6-2 or TRBV6-3 and TRBJ2-3, with 7 nucleotides matching TRBD2. After removal of 1 base from V and 2 bases from J, the junction contained 12 bases not matched to a gene. The CDR3 spans 18 residues. CDR1 MNHEY and CDR2 SVGEGT come from the germline V gene. CDR3 region: CASSYLPSGFQSTDTQYF. DNA of the CDR3: TGTGCCAGCAGTTACTTACCTAGCGGTTTTCAATCCACAGATACGCAGTATTTT.

The V call is TRBV23-1, the J call TRBJ2-1; 11 nucleotides line up with TRBD2. TRBV23-1 is recorded as an ORF, its role being uncertain. With V trimmed by 2 bases and J by 4 bases, 10 bases remained unmatched. The length of the CDR3 is 18 residues. The CDR3 region has the DNA TGCGCCAGCAGTCAAAGGGTAAGTAGCGGGAGGGTTTACAATGAGCAGTTCTTC. It yields the protein CASSQRVSSGRVYNEQFF.

The chain couples TRBV6-4 to TRBJ2-2; a weak D match, TRBD2 (6 bases). CDR1 MRHNA and CDR2 SNTAGT come from the germline V gene. V lost 4 bases to trimming and J lost 0 bases, with 15 bases between them. This CDR3 comprises 17 residues. DNA for the CDR3: TGTGCCAGCAGTGGTAGCGGTCGCTTCGCGAACACCGGGGAGCTGTTTTTT. Translating it yields CASSGSGRFANTGELFF.

The chain is built from TRBV6-2 or TRBV6-3 and TRBJ1-1, with 7 positions matching TRBD1. V trimming: 3 bases; J trimming: 7 bases; junction bases outside the gene matches: 8. Per germline, CDR1 MNHEY and CDR2 SVGEGT. The CDR3 length is 14 residues. The CDR3, as DNA: TGTGCCAGCAGTTATGACAGGGTAACTGTTGAAGCTTTCTTT. Protein product: CASSYDRVTVEAFF.

This sequence joins TRBV25-1 and TRBJ2-5; possible D gene TRBD2, 5 bases. The germline V gene has CDR1 MGHDK and CDR2 SYGVNS. The CDR3 length is 16 residues. Trimming took off 1 base at V and 1 base at J, with 13 bases between the two ends. The CDR3 is CASSEFIRAGQETQYF. DNA of the CDR3: TGTGCCAGCAGTGAATTTATTAGGGCGGGCCAAGAGACCCAGTACTTC.

The V call is TRBV5-6, the J call TRBJ1-6, with a weak D call TRBD1 (6 bases). Per germline, CDR1 SGHDT and CDR2 YYEEEE. The germline V and J ends were trimmed by 3 bases and 8 bases, with 12 bases remaining between them. There are 14 residues in the CDR3. Written as DNA, the CDR3 is TGTGCCAGCAGCTCAACAGGGAGGGATTCACCCCTCCACTTT. The encoded protein is CASSSTGRDSPLHF.

The V and J genes are TRBV29-1 and TRBJ2-5; possible D gene TRBD1, 6 bases. This CDR3 comprises 13 residues. Germline V gene data show CDR1 as SQVTM and CDR2 as ANQGSEA. With 4 bases removed from V and 2 bases from J, the gap between germline ends came to 11 bases. The CDR3 bases are TGCAGCGTTGGGGGACAACTTCAAGAGACCCAGTACTTC. Translation: CSVGGQLQETQYF.